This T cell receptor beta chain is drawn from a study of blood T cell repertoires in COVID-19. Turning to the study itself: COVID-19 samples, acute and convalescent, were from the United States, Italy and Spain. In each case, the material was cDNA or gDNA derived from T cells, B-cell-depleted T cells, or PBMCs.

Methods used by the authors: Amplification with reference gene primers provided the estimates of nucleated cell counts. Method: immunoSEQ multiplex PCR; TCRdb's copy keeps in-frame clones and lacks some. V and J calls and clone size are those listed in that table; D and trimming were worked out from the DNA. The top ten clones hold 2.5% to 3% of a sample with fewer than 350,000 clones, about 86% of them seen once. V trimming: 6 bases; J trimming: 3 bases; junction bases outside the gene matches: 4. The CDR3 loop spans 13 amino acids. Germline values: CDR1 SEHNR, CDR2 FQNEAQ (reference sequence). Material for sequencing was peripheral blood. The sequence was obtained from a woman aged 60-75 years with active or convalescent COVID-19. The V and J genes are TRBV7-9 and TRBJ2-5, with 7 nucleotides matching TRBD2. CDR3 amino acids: CASRSSGKETQYF. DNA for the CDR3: TGTGCCAGCAGGTCTAGCGGTAAAGAGACCCAGTACTTC.